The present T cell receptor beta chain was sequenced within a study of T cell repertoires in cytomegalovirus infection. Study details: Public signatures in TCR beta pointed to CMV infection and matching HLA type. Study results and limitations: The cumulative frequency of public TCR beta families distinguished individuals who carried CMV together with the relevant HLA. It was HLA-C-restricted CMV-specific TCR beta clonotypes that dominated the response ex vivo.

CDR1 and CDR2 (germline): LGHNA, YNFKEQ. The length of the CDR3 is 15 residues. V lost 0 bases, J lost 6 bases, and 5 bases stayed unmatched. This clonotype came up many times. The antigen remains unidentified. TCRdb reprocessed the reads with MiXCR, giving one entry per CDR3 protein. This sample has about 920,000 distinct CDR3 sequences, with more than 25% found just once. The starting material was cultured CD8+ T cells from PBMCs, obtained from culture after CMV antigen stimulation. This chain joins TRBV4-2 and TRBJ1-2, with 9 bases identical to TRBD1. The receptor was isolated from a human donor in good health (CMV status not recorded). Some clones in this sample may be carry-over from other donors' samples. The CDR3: CASSQEWGQGDGYTF. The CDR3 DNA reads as TGTGCCAGCAGCCAAGAGTGGGGACAGGGAGATGGCTACACCTTC.